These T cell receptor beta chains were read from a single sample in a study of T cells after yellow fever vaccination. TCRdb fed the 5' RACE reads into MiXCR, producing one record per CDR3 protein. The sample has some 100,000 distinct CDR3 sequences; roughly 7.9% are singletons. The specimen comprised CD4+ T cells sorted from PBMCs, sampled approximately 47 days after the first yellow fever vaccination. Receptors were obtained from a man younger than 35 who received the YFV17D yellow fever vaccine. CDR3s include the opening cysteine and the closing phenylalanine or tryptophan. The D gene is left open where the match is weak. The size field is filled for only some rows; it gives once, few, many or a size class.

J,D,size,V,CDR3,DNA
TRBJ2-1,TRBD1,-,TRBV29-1,CSVEGGQGNYNEQFF,TGCAGCGTAGAGGGGGGACAGGGGAATTACAATGAGCAGTTCTTC
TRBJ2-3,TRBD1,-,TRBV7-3,CATSSQGARTDTQYF,TGTGCCACCAGCTCTCAGGGGGCTCGCACAGATACGCAGTATTTT
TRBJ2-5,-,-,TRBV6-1,CASSDGYQETQYF,TGTGCCAGCAGTGACGGCTACCAAGAGACCCAGTACTTC
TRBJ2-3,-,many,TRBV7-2,CASSSPVGGTDTQYF,TGTGCCAGCAGCTCACCCGTCGGAGGCACAGATACGCAGTATTTT
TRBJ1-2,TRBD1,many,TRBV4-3,CASSRTGGNYGYTF,TGCGCCAGCAGCCGAACAGGGGGTAACTATGGCTACACCTTC
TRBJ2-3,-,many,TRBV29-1,CSGSGFKTDTQYF,TGCAGCGGCTCGGGCTTTAAAACAGATACGCAGTATTTT
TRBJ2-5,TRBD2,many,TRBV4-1,CASSQVGGGAWETQYF,TGCGCCAGCAGCCAAGTAGGCGGGGGGGCTTGGGAGACCCAGTACTTC
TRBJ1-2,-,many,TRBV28,CASSFAQSYGYTF,TGTGCCAGCAGTTTTGCACAGTCTTATGGCTACACCTTC
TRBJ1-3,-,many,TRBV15,CATSTPNAGNTIYF,TGTGCCACCAGCACCCCTAACGCTGGAAACACCATATATTTT
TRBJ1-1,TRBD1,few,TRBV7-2,CASSPGQGAHRDTEAFF,TGTGCCAGCAGCCCAGGCCAGGGGGCGCATCGGGACACTGAAGCTTTCTTT
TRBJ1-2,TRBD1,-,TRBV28,CASKIGGQGKINYGYTF,TGTGCCAGCAAGATCGGGGGACAGGGAAAAATCAACTATGGCTACACCTTC
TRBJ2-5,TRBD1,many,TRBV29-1,CSVVRDRQQETQYF,TGCAGCGTTGTTCGGGACAGGCAGCAAGAGACCCAGTACTTC
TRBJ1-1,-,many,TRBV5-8,CASSLIPGTEAFF,TGTGCCAGCAGCTTGATCCCGGGCACTGAAGCTTTCTTT
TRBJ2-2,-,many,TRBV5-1,CASSFYRPPTGELFF,TGCGCCAGCAGCTTTTACAGGCCCCCCACCGGGGAGCTGTTTTTT
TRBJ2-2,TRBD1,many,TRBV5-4,CASSLEDRGTGELFF,TGTGCCAGCAGCTTGGAGGACAGGGGGACCGGGGAGCTGTTTTTT
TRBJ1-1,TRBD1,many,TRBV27,CASSRQGSEAFF,TGTGCCAGCAGTAGACAGGGGAGTGAAGCTTTCTTT
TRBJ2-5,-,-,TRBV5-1,CASSLAGGGETQYF,TGCGCCAGCAGCTTGGCCGGGGGCGGAGAGACCCAGTACTTC
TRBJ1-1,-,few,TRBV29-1,CSVEDLNTEAFF,TGCAGCGTTGAAGATTTGAACACTGAAGCTTTCTTT
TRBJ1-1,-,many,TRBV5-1,CASSPGGAYTEAFF,TGCGCCAGCAGTCCCGGGGGCGCGTACACTGAAGCTTTCTTT
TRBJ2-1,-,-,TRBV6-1,CASRFASSYNEQFF,TGTGCCAGCAGATTTGCGAGCTCCTACAATGAGCAGTTCTTC
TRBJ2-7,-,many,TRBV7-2,CASSRSRTASYEQYF,TGTGCCAGCAGCCGGAGTAGGACGGCCTCCTACGAGCAGTACTTC
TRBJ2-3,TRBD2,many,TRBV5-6,CASSHSSGGGTDTQYF,TGTGCCAGCAGCCACAGCAGCGGGGGGGGCACAGATACGCAGTATTTT
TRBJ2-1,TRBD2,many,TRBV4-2,CASQLVRGAFYNEQFF,TGTGCCAGCCAGTTAGTGCGGGGGGCTTTCTACAATGAGCAGTTCTTC
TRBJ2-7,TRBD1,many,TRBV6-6,CASGGQATYEQYF,TGTGCCAGTGGGGGACAGGCAACCTACGAGCAGTACTTC
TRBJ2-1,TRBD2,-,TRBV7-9,CASSLHGSGGEQFF,TGTGCCAGCAGCTTACACGGTAGCGGGGGTGAGCAGTTCTTC
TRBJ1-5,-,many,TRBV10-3,CAIRGEPNQPQHF,TGTGCCATCAGGGGGGAGCCCAATCAGCCCCAGCATTTT
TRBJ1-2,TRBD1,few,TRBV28,CASSLQDRAYGYTF,TGTGCCAGCAGTCTTCAAGACAGGGCTTATGGCTACACCTTC